Listed here is a single T cell receptor (beta chain). The data originate from a study of T-cell memory formation after mild COVID-19. Using its own MiXCR run on the 5' RACE reads, TCRdb lists one record per CDR3 protein. The sample has a few hundred thousand distinct CDR3 sequences; approximately 15% are singletons. CDR1 and CDR2 (germline): SGHDN, FVKESK. The CDR3 covers 13 residues. V lost 6 bases and J 9 bases, leaving 16 bases between the germline ends. The V call is TRBV14, the J call TRBJ2-3; the D gene could be TRBD1 or TRBD2 (5 bases each). Input material: PBMCs or a T cell subset sorted from them (not recorded which). This sequence was found in a man aged 18 to 30 who had mild COVID-19 (a few samples of this study predate the infection). Cell type and time point are not known. The CDR3, as DNA: TGTGCCAGCAGTCGACCGGGGCCTCAGACGCAGTATTTT. Encoded protein: CASSRPGPQTQYF.